This TCR beta chain appears in the sequencing data of a study of OX40 agonist ivuxolimab in advanced cancers. About the study: Those treated in dose escalation had hepatocellular carcinoma, melanoma, renal cell cancer or head and neck cancer. Points from the study as a whole: There was clonal expansion of CD4+ and CD8+ blood T cells by week 6 at 0.1 to 3.0 mg/kg. Expanded clones tended on average to be more numerous among CD8+ T cells than CD4+.

Clones were read by immunoSEQ multiplex PCR, and TCRdb kept only the in-frame ones, dropping some. The repertoire holds approximately 26,000 clones, with roughly 90% as singletons. To note about this clone: Its antigen is unidentified.

People who had autoimmune disease history or systemic immunosuppression were excluded. V lost 3 bases and J lost 1; bases outside the gene matches: 5. The germline V gene encodes CDR1 KGHSH and CDR2 LQKENI. This CDR3 region has 15 residues. The rearrangement uses TRBV18 and TRBJ1-1; 7 positions match TRBD1. This TCR derives from an adult with an advanced solid tumor such as melanoma, head and neck, liver or kidney cancer. The material sequenced was CD4+ or CD8+ T cells sorted from blood, taken in a trial of the OX40 agonist ivuxolimab. CDR3 amino acids: CASSPVGQQNTEAFF. DNA for the CDR3: TGTGCCAGCTCACCTGTGGGACAGCAGAACACTGAAGCTTTCTTT.